This T cell receptor beta chain was sequenced in a study of T cells after yellow fever vaccination. About the study: Those fractions that held only low numbers of cells were prepared using the SMART-Seq v4 Ultra Low Input RNA kit. Study-level points and caveats: Of the clonotypes, a small share occurred in both CD4 and CD8 compartments.

Unmatched junction bases numbered 4, after V lost 1 base and J lost 3 bases. CDR3 length: 18 amino acids. Germline loops: CDR1 MGHRA, CDR2 YSYEKL. This clonotype was seen a few times. What it binds is unknown. Each CDR3 protein gets one entry after TCRdb re-called the 5' RACE reads with MiXCR. The profile shows more than 450,000 distinct CDR3 sequences, 21% of them singletons. The TCR comes from a man younger than 30 who received the YFV17D yellow fever vaccine. This sample comprised PBMCs, obtained roughly 20 days after the first yellow fever vaccination. V usage is TRBV4-1 and J usage is TRBJ2-3; 16 bases are a match to TRBD2. CDR3 nucleotides: TGCGCCAGCAGCCAAGCCGGGACTAGCGGGGGGGTGACAGATACGCAGTATTTT. This sequence encodes CASSQAGTSGGVTDTQYF.